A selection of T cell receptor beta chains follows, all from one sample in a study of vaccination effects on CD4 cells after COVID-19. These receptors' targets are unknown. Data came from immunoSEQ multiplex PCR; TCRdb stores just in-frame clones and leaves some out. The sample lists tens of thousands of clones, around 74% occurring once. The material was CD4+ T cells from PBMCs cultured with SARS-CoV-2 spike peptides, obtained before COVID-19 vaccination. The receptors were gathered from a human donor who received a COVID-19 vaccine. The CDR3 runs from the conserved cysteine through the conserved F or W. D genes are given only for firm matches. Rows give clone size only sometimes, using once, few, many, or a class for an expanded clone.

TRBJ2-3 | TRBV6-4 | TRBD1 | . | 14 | CASSDSQGADTQYF | TGTGCCAGCAGTGACTCACAGGGGGCAGATACGCAGTATTTT
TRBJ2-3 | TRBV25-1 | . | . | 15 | CASSERLAATDTQYF | TGTGCCAGCAGTGAAAGATTGGCGGCCACAGATACGCAGTATTTT
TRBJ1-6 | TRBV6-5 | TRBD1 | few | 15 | CASSLRQGGRSPLHF | TGTGCCAGCAGTCTCCGACAGGGGGGACGTTCACCCCTCCACTTT
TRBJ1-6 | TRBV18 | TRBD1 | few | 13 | CASSQGQGAPLHF | TGTGCCAGCTCACAGGGACAGGGTGCACCCCTCCACTTT
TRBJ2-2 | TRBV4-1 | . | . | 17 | CASSQSVWEANTGELFF | TGCGCCAGCAGCCAATCGGTTTGGGAAGCGAACACCGGGGAGCTGTTTTTT
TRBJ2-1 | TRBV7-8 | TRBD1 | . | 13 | CASTMTGNNEQFF | TGTGCCAGCACCATGACAGGGAACAATGAGCAGTTCTTC
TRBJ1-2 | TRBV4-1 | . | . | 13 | CASRRLANYGYTF | TGCGCCAGCAGGAGGCTCGCTAACTATGGCTACACCTTC
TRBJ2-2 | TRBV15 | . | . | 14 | CATSFTSNTGELFF | TGTGCCACCAGCTTCACTAGTAACACCGGGGAGCTGTTTTTT
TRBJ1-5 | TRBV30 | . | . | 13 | CAWGTTSNQPQHF | TGTGCCTGGGGCACCACTAGCAATCAGCCCCAGCATTTT
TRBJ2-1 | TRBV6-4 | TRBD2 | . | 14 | CASSAAGEGNEQFF | TGTGCCAGCAGTGCAGCGGGAGAGGGCAATGAGCAGTTCTTC
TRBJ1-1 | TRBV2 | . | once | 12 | CASSESGFEAFF | TGTGCCAGCAGTGAAAGTGGGTTTGAAGCTTTCTTT
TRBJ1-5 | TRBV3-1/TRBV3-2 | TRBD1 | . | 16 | CASSQDVGQVGQPQHF | TGTGCCAGCAGCCAAGATGTGGGACAGGTAGGCCAGCCCCAGCATTTT
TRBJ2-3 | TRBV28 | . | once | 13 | CASKVTVTDTQYF | TGTGCCAGCAAGGTAACAGTCACAGATACGCAGTATTTT
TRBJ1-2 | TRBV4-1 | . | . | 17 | CASSQEGGGTPGFGYTF | TGCGCCAGCAGCCAAGAGGGAGGGGGGACACCGGGGTTTGGCTACACCTTC
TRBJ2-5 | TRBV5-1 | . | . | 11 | CASSIEETQYF | TGCGCCAGCAGCATTGAGGAGACCCAGTACTTC
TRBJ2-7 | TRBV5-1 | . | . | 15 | CASSLVSGTSYEQYF | TGCGCCAGCAGCTTGGTTTCAGGGACCTCCTACGAGCAGTACTTC
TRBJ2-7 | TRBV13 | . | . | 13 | CASSRTGLHEQYF | TGTGCCAGCAGCCGAACAGGGTTACACGAGCAGTACTTC
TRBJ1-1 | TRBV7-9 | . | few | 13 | CASSSQGGTEAFF | TGTGCCAGCAGTTCCCAGGGAGGCACTGAAGCTTTCTTT
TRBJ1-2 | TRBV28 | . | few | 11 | CASGTNYGYTF | TGTGCCAGCGGAACTAACTATGGCTACACCTTC
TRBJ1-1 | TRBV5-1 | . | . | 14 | CASSLSGGETEAFF | TGCGCCAGCAGCTTGTCGGGGGGCGAAACTGAAGCTTTCTTT
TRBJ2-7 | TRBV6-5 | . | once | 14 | CASRMEVISYEQYF | TGTGCCAGCAGAATGGAGGTGATCTCCTACGAGCAGTACTTC
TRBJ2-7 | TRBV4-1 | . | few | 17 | CASSQAKPSPKSYEQYF | TGCGCCAGCAGCCAAGCTAAACCTAGTCCGAAATCCTACGAGCAGTACTTC
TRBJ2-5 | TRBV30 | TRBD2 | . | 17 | CAWSGVVSGGAVETQYF | TGTGCCTGGAGTGGAGTAGTTAGCGGGGGGGCAGTAGAGACCCAGTACTTC
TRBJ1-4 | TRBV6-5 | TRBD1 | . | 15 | CASSPGQGVTEKLFF | TGTGCCAGCAGCCCCGGACAGGGTGTGACTGAAAAACTGTTTTTT
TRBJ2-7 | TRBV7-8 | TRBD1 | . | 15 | CASSLTAGGSYEQYF | TGTGCCAGCAGCTTGACGGCAGGGGGCTCCTACGAGCAGTACTTC
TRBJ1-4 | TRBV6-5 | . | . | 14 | CASRAGGVGEKLFF | TGTGCCAGCAGGGCTGGGGGTGTTGGTGAAAAACTGTTTTTT
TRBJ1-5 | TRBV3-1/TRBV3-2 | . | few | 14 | CASSQGRGRQPQHF | TGTGCCAGCAGCCAAGGGCGGGGCAGGCAGCCCCAGCATTTT
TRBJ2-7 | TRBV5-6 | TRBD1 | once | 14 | CASSSTGTVYEQYF | TGTGCCAGCAGCTCCACCGGGACAGTTTACGAGCAGTACTTC
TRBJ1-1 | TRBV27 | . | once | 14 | CASGGTQLNTEAFF | TGTGCCAGCGGGGGGACCCAACTGAACACTGAAGCTTTCTTT
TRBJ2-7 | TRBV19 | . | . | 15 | CASSIAVLNAYEQYF | TGTGCCAGTAGTATAGCTGTCCTTAATGCCTACGAGCAGTACTTC
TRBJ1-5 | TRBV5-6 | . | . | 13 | CASSSGGNQPQHF | TGTGCCAGCAGCTCCGGGGGCAATCAGCCCCAGCATTTT
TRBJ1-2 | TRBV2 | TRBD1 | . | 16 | CASSEAETGNNYGYTF | TGTGCCAGCAGTGAAGCGGAGACAGGGAATAACTATGGCTACACCTTC
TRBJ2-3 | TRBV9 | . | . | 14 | CASSVEALTDTQYF | TGTGCCAGCAGCGTAGAGGCTCTCACAGATACGCAGTATTTT
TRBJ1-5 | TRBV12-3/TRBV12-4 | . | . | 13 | CASSFRGNQPQHF | TGTGCCAGCAGTTTCAGGGGAAATCAGCCCCAGCATTTT
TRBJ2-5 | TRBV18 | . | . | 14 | CASSPPSDQETQYF | TGTGCCAGCTCACCACCGTCCGACCAAGAGACCCAGTACTTC
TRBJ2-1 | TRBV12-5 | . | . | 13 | CASGPPGYNEQFF | TGTGCTAGTGGTCCACCAGGGTACAATGAGCAGTTCTTC
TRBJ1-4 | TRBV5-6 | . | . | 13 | CASGLTGGEKLFF | TGTGCCAGCGGGCTGACGGGTGGGGAAAAACTGTTTTTT
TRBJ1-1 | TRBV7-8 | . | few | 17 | CASSSPRGGYMNTEAFF | TGTGCCAGCAGCTCACCCCGGGGTGGGTACATGAACACTGAAGCTTTCTTT